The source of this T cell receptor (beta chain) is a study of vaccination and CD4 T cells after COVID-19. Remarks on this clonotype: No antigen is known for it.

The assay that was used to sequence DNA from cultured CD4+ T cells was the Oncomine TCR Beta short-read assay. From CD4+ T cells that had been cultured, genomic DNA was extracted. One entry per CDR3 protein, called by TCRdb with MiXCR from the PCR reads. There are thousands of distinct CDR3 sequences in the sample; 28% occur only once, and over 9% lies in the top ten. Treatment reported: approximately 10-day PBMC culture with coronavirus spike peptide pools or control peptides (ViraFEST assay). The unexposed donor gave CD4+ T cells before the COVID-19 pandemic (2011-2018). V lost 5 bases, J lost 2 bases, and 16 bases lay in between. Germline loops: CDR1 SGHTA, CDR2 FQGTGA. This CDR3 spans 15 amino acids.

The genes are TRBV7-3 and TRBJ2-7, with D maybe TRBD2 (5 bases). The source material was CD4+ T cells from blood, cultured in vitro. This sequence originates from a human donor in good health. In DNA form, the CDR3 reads TGTGCCAGCAGCGCACGACGAGCGGAGACCTACGAGCAGTACTTC. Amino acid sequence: CASSARRAETYEQYF.